The 27 T cell receptor beta chains below all came from one sample that was sequenced in a study of molecular identifiers for immune sequencing clone quantification. TCRdb redid the calling of the PCR reads with MiXCR, one entry per CDR3 protein. Of just over 35,000 distinct CDR3 sequences in the sample, 19% were seen once. Material: naive CD8+ T cells from blood, with Jurkat cell RNA spiked in. As for subset: FACS-sorted CD8+CD4-CCR7+CD45RA+ naive T cells. The receptors stem from a human donor in good health. Some libraries in this study had Jurkat cell RNA spiked in.

This clonotype was detected many times. The CDR3: CASSHTPRAEQYF. CDR3 sequence (DNA): TGTGCCAGCAGCCACACCCCGAGGGCCGAGCAGTACTTC. This rearrangement joins TRBV6-6 to TRBJ2-7; perhaps TRBD2 as D (5 bases). This CDR3 region has 13 residues. The V gene's germline CDR1 is MNHNY and CDR2 SVGAGI (reference sequence). Trimming took 6 bases from V and 6 from J, leaving 15 bases between them.

This clonotype occurred many times. V usage is TRBV4-3 and J usage is TRBJ2-3, with unresolved D. Trimming stripped 4 bases from V and 3 bases from J, with 11 bases between. Germline values: CDR1 LGHNA, CDR2 YSLEER. The CDR3 contains 14 residues. The CDR3 spells CASSPQQGTDTQYF. The DNA of the CDR3 is TGCGCCAGCAGCCCCCAACAAGGGACAGATACGCAGTATTTT.

Regarding this clonotype: This may come from a read error, since a much larger clone is one base off. The chain combines TRBV25-1 with TRBJ1-1, with 7 bases lining up with TRBD1. Germline lookup yields CDR1 MGHDK and CDR2 SYGVNS. Losses at the gene ends were 4 bases for V and 6 bases for J; bases not matched to a gene: 5. The CDR3 length is 13 residues. The CDR3 bases are TGTGCCAGCAGTGCCCAGGGGGGCCCTGAAGCTTTCTTT. This codes for CASSAQGGPEAFF.

This clonotype was picked up many times. The genes are TRBV5-6 and TRBJ1-3; D not resolved. The CDR3 has 14 amino acids. CDR1 is SGHDT and CDR2 is YYEEEE in the germline V gene. V was shortened by 0 bases and J by 4 bases, with 8 bases between the two germline ends. This CDR3 reads CASSLGASGNTIYF. Here the CDR3 DNA reads TGTGCCAGCAGCTTGGGGGCATCGGGAAACACCATATATTTT.

This clonotype was seen a handful of times. The CDR3 sequence: CASSFNTGMPSNQPQHF. The CDR3 coding sequence is TGTGCCAGCAGTTTCAACACAGGGATGCCGAGCAATCAGCCCCAGCATTTT. This chain links TRBV2 with TRBJ1-5; tentative D call: TRBD1 (6 bases). Germline V gene data show CDR1 as SNHLY and CDR2 as FYNNEI. The CDR3 has 17 residues. With 5 bases removed from V and 1 base from J, the gap between germline ends came to 18 bases.

The V call is TRBV20-1, the J call TRBJ2-3; weak D call: TRBD1 (5 bases). The DNA end favors TRBJ1-5, so the J call may be wrong. The CDR3 runs 15 residues. The germline V gene has CDR1 DFQATT and CDR2 SNEGSKA (reference sequence). CDR3 region: CSATPTGQDTDTQHF. The CDR3 DNA sequence: TGCAGTGCTACTCCTACAGGACAAGACACAGATACGCAGCATTTT.

This clonotype was seen repeatedly, ten times or more. V gene TRBV5-1 combines with J gene TRBJ1-3, with no clear D. This CDR3 is 15 amino acids long. V was cut by 0 bases and J by 0 bases, with 7 bases left in between. CDR1 is SGHRS and CDR2 is YFSETQ in the germline V gene. CDR3 sequence: CASSLDPSSGNTIYF. The CDR3 coding sequence is TGCGCCAGCAGCTTGGACCCAAGCTCTGGAAACACCATATATTTT.

In its sample, this clonotype was seen a few times. The chain uses TRBV20-1 and TRBJ2-2; D uncertain. V was shortened by 3 bases and J by 1 base, with 12 bases between the two germline ends. This CDR3 is built from 15 residues. The germline gives CDR1 DFQATT, CDR2 SNEGSKA (reference sequence). The CDR3 sequence: CSARPRIGNTGELFF. The CDR3 coding sequence is TGCAGTGCTAGGCCTCGGATAGGGAACACCGGGGAGCTGTTTTTT.

This clonotype was counted at least ten times. The genes are TRBV10-3 and TRBJ2-3, with D unresolved. The CDR3 covers 14 residues. Germline CDR1 ENHRY, CDR2 SYGVKD. The ends were cut back, 3 bases at V and 2 bases at J, with 9 bases in the middle. CDR3 DNA sequence: TGTGCCATCAGTGATCCCCTATCCACAGATACGCAGTATTTT. Its translation is CAISDPLSTDTQYF.

This clonotype was picked up many times. This sequence joins TRBV4-3 and TRBJ1-1; possible D gene TRBD1, 5 bases. This CDR3 comprises 16 residues. Germline V CDR1 and CDR2: LGHNA, YSLEER. Trimming cost V 3 bases and J 0 bases, with 14 bases left between them. CDR3 in amino acids: CASSHHMGRLNTEAFF. As DNA, the CDR3 is TGCGCCAGCAGCCACCACATGGGGCGCTTGAACACTGAAGCTTTCTTT.

This chain uses TRBV7-9 with TRBJ2-7, with D tentatively TRBD1 (6 bases). Germline V gene sequence: CDR1 SEHNR, CDR2 FQNEAQ (reference sequence). The CDR3 loop spans 14 amino acids. With 4 bases removed from V and 2 bases from J, the gap between germline ends came to 12 bases. CDR3 protein: CASSSQDRTYEQYF. CDR3 nucleotides: TGTGCCAGCAGCTCCCAAGACAGGACCTACGAGCAGTACTTC.

This clonotype was detected only a few times. The V and J genes are TRBV27 and TRBJ2-7; 7 positions match TRBD2. The CDR3 length is 15 residues. With 5 bases clipped from V and 4 bases from J, the junction kept 11 bases outside the gene matches. CDR1 MNHEY and CDR2 SMNVEV come from the germline V gene (reference sequence). This CDR3 reads CASSLLGGSRYEQYF. CDR3 DNA: TGTGCCAGCAGTCTTTTGGGGGGGTCACGTTACGAGCAGTACTTC.

This clonotype was seen ten or more times. The chain recombines TRBV11-2 with TRBJ2-7, with 13 bases that match TRBD2. The trim removed 5 bases at V and 6 bases at J, leaving 13 bases unmatched. Looked up from germline, CDR1 is SGHAT and CDR2 is FQNNGV. The CDR3 contains 17 residues. In DNA, the CDR3 is TGTGCCAGCAGCGCAACTAGCGGGAGGGCCTTCGATCTCGAGCAGTACTTC. The encoded protein is CASSATSGRAFDLEQYF.

This clonotype was counted many times. This sequence joins TRBV10-2 and TRBJ1-6; D might be TRBD1 (6 bases). The CDR3 consists of 14 residues. Trimming removed 7 bases at V and 7 bases at J, with 14 bases between. CDR1 WSHSY and CDR2 SAAADI come from the germline V gene. CDR3 sequence reads: CASKIRTENSPLHF. The CDR3 bases are TGCGCCAGCAAAATTCGGACAGAAAATTCACCCCTCCACTTT.

Concerning this clonotype: The junction and the germline gene differ at one end; a read error may be behind it. CDR3 protein: CATSRDSFPDRAGYEQHF. The CDR3 region has the DNA TGTGCCACCAGCAGAGATAGTTTCCCGGACAGGGCGGGCTACGAGCAGCACTTC. The chain employs TRBV15 and TRBJ2-7; 8 bases align to TRBD1. Germline values: CDR1 LNHNV, CDR2 YYDKDF (reference sequence). The CDR3 covers 18 residues. The full variable domain, rest sourced from reference TRBV15 and TRBJ2-7, is DAMVIQNPRYQVTQFGKPVTLSCSQTLNHNVMYWYQQKSSQAPKLLFHYYDKDFNNEADTPDNFQSRRPNTSFCFLDIRSPGLGDTAMYLCATSRDSFPDRAGYEQHFGPGTRLTVT.

The rearrangement uses TRBV6-2 or TRBV6-3 and TRBJ2-3; TRBD1 or TRBD2 may be the D gene (5 bases each). There are 14 residues in the CDR3. The germline V and J ends were trimmed by 0 bases and 4 bases, with 8 bases remaining between them. Germline V CDR1 and CDR2: MNHEY, SVGEGT. CDR3 sequence (DNA): TGTGCCAGCAGTTACTCGGGGGTTGCAGATACGCAGTATTTT. Protein product: CASSYSGVADTQYF.

The chain is built from TRBV29-1 and TRBJ2-2; TRBD2 matches at 8 bases. J lost 3 bases, V lost 3 bases, and 9 bases had no gene match. In germline, CDR1 is SQVTM, CDR2 ANQGSEA. This CDR3 is 16 amino acids long. The chain's CDR3 is CSVETLGGRHTGELFF. The CDR3 DNA sequence: TGCAGCGTTGAGACCCTCGGCGGGAGGCACACCGGGGAGCTGTTTTTT.

This clonotype was detected only a few times. The genes are TRBV7-3 and TRBJ2-1; D might be TRBD1 (5 bases). The CDR3 covers 14 residues. With 2 bases removed from V and 3 bases from J, the gap between germline ends came to 8 bases. Per the germline V gene, CDR1 is SGHTA and CDR2 is FQGTGA. CDR3 in DNA: TGTGCCAGCAGCTTAGACAGTTTCTACAATGAGCAGTTCTTC. Amino acid sequence: CASSLDSFYNEQFF.

As for this clonotype: Possible read error: a much larger clone is one base away. This chain joins TRBV13 and TRBJ2-1, with 9 nucleotides matching TRBD2. The CDR3 runs to 16 residues. The junction had 15 bases not matched to a gene; V was cut back by 3 bases and J by 12 bases. Germline-derived CDR1 and CDR2 are PRHDT and FYEKMQ (reference sequence). The CDR3 sequence is CASSFPGLAHRDAQFF. The CDR3 DNA reads TGTGCCAGCAGCTTCCCGGGACTAGCACACCGGGATGCGCAGTTCTTC. Full variable domain (rest looked up from reference TRBV13 and TRBJ2-1): AAGVIQSPRHLIKEKRETATLKCYPIPRHDTVYWYQQGPGQDPQFLISFYEKMQSDKGSIPDRFSAQQFSDYHSELNMSSLELGDSALYFCASSFPGLAHRDAQFFGPGTRLTVL.

This clonotype was seen a handful of times. The genes are TRBV11-2 and TRBJ2-7; TRBD1 matches at 7 bases. J gave up 0 bases and V 4 bases, and 0 bases lay outside the gene matches. From germline, CDR1 is SGHAT and CDR2 FQNNGV. CDR3 size: 13 residues. The CDR3 here is CASSWDSSYEQYF. In DNA, the CDR3 is TGTGCCAGCAGCTGGGACAGCTCCTACGAGCAGTACTTC.

In its sample, this clonotype was seen many times. CDR3 nucleotide sequence: TGCGCCAGCAGCTTGGCCGAGGACAGGGTAACGCCGAACACTGAAGCTTTCTTT. It is translated as CASSLAEDRVTPNTEAFF. The chain has TRBV5-1 and TRBJ1-1, with 8 bases fitting TRBD1. Trimming cost V 0 bases and J 1 base; bases outside gene matches: 11. CDR1 is SGHRS, CDR2 YFSETQ, per germline. The CDR3 sequence is 18 residues long. Complete variable domain (other parts from reference TRBV5-1 and TRBJ1-1): KAGVTQTPRYLIKTRGQQVTLSCSPISGHRSVSWYQQTPGQGLQFLFEYFSETQRNKGNFPGRFSGRQFSNSRSEMNVSTLELGDSALYLCASSLAEDRVTPNTEAFFGQGTRLTVV.

This clonotype was seen at least ten times. The rearrangement joins TRBV12-3 or TRBV12-4 to TRBJ1-4; D not resolved. V was clipped by 2 bases and J by 7 bases, with 11 bases between them. The length of the CDR3 is 14 residues. This chain's CDR3 is CASSLFLNGEKLFF. In nucleotides, the CDR3 is TGTGCCAGCAGTTTATTTTTGAATGGTGAAAAACTGTTTTTT.

This clonotype was seen repeatedly, ten times or more. The chain has TRBV5-1 and TRBJ2-6, with a weak D call TRBD2 (6 bases). Trimming pared 3 bases from V and 0 bases from J, leaving 7 bases between. The CDR3 is 15 amino acids. CDR1 SGHRS and CDR2 YFSETQ come from the germline V gene. CDR3 sequence (DNA): TGCGCCAGCAGCTGGGACTTCTCTGGGGCCAACGTCCTGACTTTC. As protein: CASSWDFSGANVLTF.

Ten or more counts support this clonotype. The gene calls are TRBV6-5 and TRBJ2-3; D possibly corresponds to TRBD2 (5 bases). The CDR3 extends over 14 amino acids. CDR1 is MNHEY and CDR2 is SVGAGI in the germline V gene. V lost 6 bases and J 0 bases, leaving 10 bases between the germline ends. The CDR3 here is CASRSAESTDTQYF. CDR3 DNA: TGTGCCAGCAGGTCAGCGGAGAGCACAGATACGCAGTATTTT.

This clonotype was seen a handful of times. The V call is TRBV13, the J call TRBJ1-1, with TRBD1 matching over 8 bases. Germline loops: CDR1 PRHDT, CDR2 FYEKMQ (reference sequence). This CDR3 region has 14 residues. J was trimmed by 11 bases and V by 2 bases; bases with no gene match: 10. CDR3 residues: CASSLRLDRAEAFF. The CDR3 nucleotides read TGTGCCAGCAGCTTAAGACTGGACAGGGCGGAGGCTTTCTTT.

V gene TRBV4-3 combines with J gene TRBJ2-3; 7 bases align to TRBD2. V was clipped by 1 base and J by 3 bases; unmatched bases: 10. Germline V gene lookup returns CDR1 LGHNA and CDR2 YSLEER. This CDR3 has 17 residues. The CDR3: CASSQGEGGVGTDTQYF. CDR3 sequence (DNA): TGCGCCAGCAGCCAAGGAGAGGGAGGGGTAGGGACAGATACGCAGTATTTT.

This clonotype has a single count. A read error is possible here, since a much larger clone lies one base away. The rearrangement uses TRBV15 and TRBJ2-3; possible D gene TRBD1, 6 bases. The CDR3 has 14 residues. From germline, CDR1 is LNHNV and CDR2 YYDKDF (reference sequence). The CDR3 loop is CATSIRQDTDTQCF. The CDR3 DNA reads TGTGCCACCAGCATTAGACAGGACACAGATACGCAGTGTTTT. Filled out from reference TRBV15 and TRBJ2-3, the complete variable domain reads DAMVIQNPRYQVTQFGKPVTLSCSQTLNHNVMYWYQQKSSQAPKLLFHYYDKDFNNEADTPDNFQSRRPNTSFCFLDIRSPGLGDTAMYLCATSIRQDTDTQCFGPGTRLTVL.